This TCR beta chain was found in a study of control samples from healthy donors and cancer patients. The table came from immunoSEQ multiplex PCR; TCRdb's copy has only in-frame clones and leaves some out. The table includes approximately 180,000 clones, roughly 94% detected once. Germline V gene lookup returns CDR1 SNHLY and CDR2 FYNNEI. V was clipped by 6 bases and J by 4 bases, with 4 bases between them. The CDR3 has 11 amino acids. About this clone itself: Other DNA sequences in this sample translate to the same CDR3.

The receptor was isolated from a woman under 30 in good health. Sequenced: blood. V and J are TRBV2 and TRBJ1-5; D not resolved. CDR3 nucleotides: TGTGCCAGCAGCCTGAATCAGCCCCAGCATTTT. Its protein is CASSLNQPQHF.